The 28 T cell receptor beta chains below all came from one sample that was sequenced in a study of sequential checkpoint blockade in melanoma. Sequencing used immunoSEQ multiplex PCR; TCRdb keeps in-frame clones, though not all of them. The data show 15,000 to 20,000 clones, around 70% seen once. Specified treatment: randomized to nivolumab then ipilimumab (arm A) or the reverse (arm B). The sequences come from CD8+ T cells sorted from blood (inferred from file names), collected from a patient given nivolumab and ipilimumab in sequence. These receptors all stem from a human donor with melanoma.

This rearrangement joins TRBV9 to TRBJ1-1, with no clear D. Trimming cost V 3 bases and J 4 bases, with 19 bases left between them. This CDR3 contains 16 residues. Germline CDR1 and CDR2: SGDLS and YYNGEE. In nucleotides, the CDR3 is TGTGCCAGCAGCGGGGAAACGAGGGTGGTGGGCACTGAAGCTTTCTTT. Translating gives CASSGETRVVGTEAFF.

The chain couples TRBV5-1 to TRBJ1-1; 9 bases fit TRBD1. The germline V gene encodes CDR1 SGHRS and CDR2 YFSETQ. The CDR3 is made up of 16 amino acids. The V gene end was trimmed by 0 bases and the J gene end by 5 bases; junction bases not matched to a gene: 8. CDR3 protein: CASSLDRGLYWTEAFF. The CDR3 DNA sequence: TGCGCCAGCAGCTTGGACAGGGGGCTGTATTGGACTGAAGCTTTCTTT.

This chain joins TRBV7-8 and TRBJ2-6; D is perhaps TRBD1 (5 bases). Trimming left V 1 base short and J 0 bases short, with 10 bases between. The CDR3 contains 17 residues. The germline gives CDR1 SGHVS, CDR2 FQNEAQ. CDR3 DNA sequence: TGTGCCAGCAGCTTAGGGGGCTTAGCCTCTGGGGCCAACGTCCTGACTTTC. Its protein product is CASSLGGLASGANVLTF.

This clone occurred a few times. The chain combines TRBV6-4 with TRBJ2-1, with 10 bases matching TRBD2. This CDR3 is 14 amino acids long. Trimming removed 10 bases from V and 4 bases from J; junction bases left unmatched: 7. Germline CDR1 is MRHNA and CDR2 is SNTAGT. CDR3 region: CATLLAGLYNEQFF. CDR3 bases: TGTGCCACCCTACTAGCGGGGCTGTACAATGAGCAGTTCTTC.

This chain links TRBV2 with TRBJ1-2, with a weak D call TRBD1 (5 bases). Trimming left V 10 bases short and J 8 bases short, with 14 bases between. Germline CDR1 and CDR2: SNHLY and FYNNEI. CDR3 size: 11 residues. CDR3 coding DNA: TGTGCCATCCTGGAGGGGTTAGGCTACACCTTC. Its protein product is CAILEGLGYTF. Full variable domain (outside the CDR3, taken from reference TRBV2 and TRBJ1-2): EPEVTQTPSHQVTQMGQEVILRCVPISNHLYFYWYRQILGQKVEFLVSFYNNEISEKSEIFDDQFSVERPDGSNFTLKIRSTKLEDSAMYFCAILEGLGYTFGSGTRLTVV.

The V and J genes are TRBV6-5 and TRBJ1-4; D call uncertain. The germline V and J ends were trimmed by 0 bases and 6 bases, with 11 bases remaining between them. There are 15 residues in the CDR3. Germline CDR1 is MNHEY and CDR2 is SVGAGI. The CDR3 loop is CASSYSDNGDEKLFF. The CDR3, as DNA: TGTGCCAGCAGTTACTCAGATAACGGAGATGAAAAACTGTTTTTT.

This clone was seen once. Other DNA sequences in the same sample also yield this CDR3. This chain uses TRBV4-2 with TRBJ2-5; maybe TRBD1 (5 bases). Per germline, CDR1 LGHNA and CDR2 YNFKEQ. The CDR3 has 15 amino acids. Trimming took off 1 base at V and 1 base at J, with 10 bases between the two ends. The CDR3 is CASSQGTGFQETQYF. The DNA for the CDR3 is TGTGCCAGCAGCCAAGGAACAGGATTCCAAGAGACCCAGTACTTC.

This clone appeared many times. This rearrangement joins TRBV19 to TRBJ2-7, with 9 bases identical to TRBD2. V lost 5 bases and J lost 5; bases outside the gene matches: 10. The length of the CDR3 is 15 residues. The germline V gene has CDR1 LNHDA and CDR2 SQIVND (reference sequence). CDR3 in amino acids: CASSPWREGSHEQYF. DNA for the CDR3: TGTGCCAGTAGTCCCTGGCGGGAGGGCAGCCACGAGCAGTACTTC.

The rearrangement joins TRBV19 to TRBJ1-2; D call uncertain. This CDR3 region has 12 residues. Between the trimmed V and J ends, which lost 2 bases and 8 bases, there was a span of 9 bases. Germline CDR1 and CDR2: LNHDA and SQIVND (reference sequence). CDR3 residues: CASSIRGRGYTF. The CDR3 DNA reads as TGTGCCAGTAGTATAAGAGGAAGAGGCTACACCTTC.

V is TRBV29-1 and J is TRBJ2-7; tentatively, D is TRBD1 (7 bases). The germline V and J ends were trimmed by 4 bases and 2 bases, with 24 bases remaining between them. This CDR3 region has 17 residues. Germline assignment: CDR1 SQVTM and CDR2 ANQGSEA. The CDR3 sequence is CSVVSQGTGDAPYEQYF. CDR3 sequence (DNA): TGCAGCGTTGTGTCACAGGGGACGGGGGACGCTCCCTACGAGCAGTACTTC.

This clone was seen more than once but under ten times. The CDR3 is CASSQSHNYGYTF. The CDR3 nucleotides read TGTGCCAGCAGCCAATCCCATAACTATGGCTACACCTTC. The chain recombines TRBV9 with TRBJ1-2; no firm D call. CDR1 is SGDLS, CDR2 YYNGEE, per germline. The CDR3 sequence is 13 residues long. Trimming cost V 4 bases and J 1 base, with 8 bases left between them.

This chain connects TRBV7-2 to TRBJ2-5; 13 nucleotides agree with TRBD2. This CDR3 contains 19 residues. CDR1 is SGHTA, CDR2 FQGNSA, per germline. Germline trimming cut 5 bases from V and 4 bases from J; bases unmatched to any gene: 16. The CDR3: CASSPRLAGGSPGGETQYF. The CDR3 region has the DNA TGTGCCAGCAGCCCGCGACTAGCGGGGGGAAGCCCCGGGGGAGAGACCCAGTACTTC.

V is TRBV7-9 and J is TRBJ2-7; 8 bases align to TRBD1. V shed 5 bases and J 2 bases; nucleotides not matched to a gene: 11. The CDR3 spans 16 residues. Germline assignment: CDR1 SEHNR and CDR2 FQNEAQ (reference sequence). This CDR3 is CASSPPTGQDPYEQYF. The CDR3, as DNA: TGTGCCAGCAGCCCCCCGACGGGACAGGACCCCTACGAGCAGTACTTC.

Here the CDR3 reads CASRRTVYGYTF. CDR3 DNA: TGTGCCAGCAGACGGACAGTCTATGGCTACACCTTC. J is TRBJ1-2 and V is TRBV28; TRBD1 is a possible D gene (6 bases). Germline CDR1 and CDR2: MDHEN and SYDVKM. The CDR3 covers 12 residues. Deletions cut 6 bases from V and 4 bases from J, with 9 bases between.

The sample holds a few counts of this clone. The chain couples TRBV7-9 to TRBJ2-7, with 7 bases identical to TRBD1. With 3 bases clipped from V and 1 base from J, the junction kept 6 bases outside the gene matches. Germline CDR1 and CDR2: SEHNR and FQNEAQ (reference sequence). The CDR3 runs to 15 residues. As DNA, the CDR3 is TGTGCCAGCAGCTTTCCACGACAGGGTTCCTACGAGCAGTACTTC. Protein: CASSFPRQGSYEQYF. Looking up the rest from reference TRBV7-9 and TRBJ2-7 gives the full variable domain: DTGVSQNPRHKITKRGQNVTFRCDPISEHNRLYWYRQTLGQGPEFLTYFQNEAQLEKSRLLSDRFSAERPKGSFSTLEIQRTEQGDSAMYLCASSFPRQGSYEQYFGPGTRLTVT.

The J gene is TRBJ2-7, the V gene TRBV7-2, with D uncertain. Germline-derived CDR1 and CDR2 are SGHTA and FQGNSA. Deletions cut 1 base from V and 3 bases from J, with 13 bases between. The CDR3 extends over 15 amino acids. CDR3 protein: CASSLVVLRHYEQYF. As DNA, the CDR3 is TGTGCCAGCAGCTTAGTGGTACTGCGGCACTACGAGCAGTACTTC.

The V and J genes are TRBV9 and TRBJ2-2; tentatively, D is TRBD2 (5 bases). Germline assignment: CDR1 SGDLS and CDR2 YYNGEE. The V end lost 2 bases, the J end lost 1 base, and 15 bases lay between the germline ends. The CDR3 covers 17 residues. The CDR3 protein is CASSVAPEGVNTGELFF. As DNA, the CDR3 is TGTGCCAGCAGCGTGGCCCCCGAGGGAGTGAACACCGGGGAGCTGTTTTTT.

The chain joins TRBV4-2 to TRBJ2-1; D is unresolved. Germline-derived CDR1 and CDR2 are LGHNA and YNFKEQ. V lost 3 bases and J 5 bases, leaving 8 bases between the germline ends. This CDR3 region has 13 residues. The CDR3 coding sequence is TGTGCCAGCAGCCATCCTAGACACAATGAGCAGTTCTTC. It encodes CASSHPRHNEQFF.

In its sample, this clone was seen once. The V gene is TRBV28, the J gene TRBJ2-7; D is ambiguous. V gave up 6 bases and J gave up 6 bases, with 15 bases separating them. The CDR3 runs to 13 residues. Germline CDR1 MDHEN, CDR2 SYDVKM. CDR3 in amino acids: CASSPVEKIEQYF. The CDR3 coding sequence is TGTGCCAGCAGCCCTGTCGAGAAAATCGAGCAGTACTTC.

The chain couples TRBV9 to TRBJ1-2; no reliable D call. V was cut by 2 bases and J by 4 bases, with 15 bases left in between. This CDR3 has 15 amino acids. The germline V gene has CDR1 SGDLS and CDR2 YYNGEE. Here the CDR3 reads CASSVTLGVPYGYTF. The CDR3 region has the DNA TGTGCCAGCAGCGTCACCCTCGGGGTACCCTATGGCTACACCTTC.

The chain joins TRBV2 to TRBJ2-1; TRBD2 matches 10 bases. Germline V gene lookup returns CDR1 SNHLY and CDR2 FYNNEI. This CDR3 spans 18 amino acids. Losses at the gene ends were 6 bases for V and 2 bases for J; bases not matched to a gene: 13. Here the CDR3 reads CASSESPIAGGPYNEQFF. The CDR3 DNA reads TGTGCCAGCAGCGAATCACCTATAGCGGGGGGCCCCTACAATGAGCAGTTCTTC.

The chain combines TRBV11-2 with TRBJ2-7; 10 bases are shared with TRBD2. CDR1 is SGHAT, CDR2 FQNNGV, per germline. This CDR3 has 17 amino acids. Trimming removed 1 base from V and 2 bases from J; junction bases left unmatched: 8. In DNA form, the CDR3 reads TGTGCCAGCAGCTTAGTGCTAGCGGGAGCCAGAACCTACGAGCAGTACTTC. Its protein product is CASSLVLAGARTYEQYF.

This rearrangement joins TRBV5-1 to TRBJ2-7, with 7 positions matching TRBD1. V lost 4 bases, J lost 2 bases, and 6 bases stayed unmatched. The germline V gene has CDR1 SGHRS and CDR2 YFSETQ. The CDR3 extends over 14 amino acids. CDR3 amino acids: CASSPEGAPYEQYF. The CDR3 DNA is TGCGCCAGCAGCCCTGAGGGGGCCCCCTACGAGCAGTACTTC.

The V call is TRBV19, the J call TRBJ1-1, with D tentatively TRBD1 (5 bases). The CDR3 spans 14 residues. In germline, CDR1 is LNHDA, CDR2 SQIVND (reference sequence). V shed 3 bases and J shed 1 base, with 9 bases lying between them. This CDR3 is CASSIGRANTEAFF. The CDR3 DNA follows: TGTGCCAGTAGTATCGGCAGGGCGAACACTGAAGCTTTCTTT.

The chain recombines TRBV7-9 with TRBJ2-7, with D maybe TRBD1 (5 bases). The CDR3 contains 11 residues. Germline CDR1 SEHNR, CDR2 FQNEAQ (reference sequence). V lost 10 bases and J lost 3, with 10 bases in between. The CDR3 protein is CATDTGYEQYF. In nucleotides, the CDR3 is TGTGCCACCGATACAGGCTACGAGCAGTACTTC.

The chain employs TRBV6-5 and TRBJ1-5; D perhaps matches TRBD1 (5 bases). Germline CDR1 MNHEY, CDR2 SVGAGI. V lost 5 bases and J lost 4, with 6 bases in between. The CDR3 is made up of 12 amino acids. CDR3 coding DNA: TGTGCCAGCAGTGGGGCAAATCAGCCCCAGCATTTT. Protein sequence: CASSGANQPQHF.

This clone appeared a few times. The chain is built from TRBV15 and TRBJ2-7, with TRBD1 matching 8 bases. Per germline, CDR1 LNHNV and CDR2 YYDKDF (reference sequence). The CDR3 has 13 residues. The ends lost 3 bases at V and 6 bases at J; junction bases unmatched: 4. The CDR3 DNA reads TGTGCCACCAGCAGGACAGGGGAGATCGAGCAGTACTTC. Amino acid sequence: CATSRTGEIEQYF.

The CDR3 region has the DNA TGTGCCAGCAGCCTCGGACAGGGGGCGACCTACGAGCAGTACTTC. It codes for CASSLGQGATYEQYF. This rearrangement joins TRBV9 to TRBJ2-7; 11 bases are a match to TRBD1. After removal of 4 bases from V and 2 bases from J, the junction contained 5 bases not matched to a gene. The CDR3 consists of 15 residues. Per the germline V gene, CDR1 is SGDLS and CDR2 is YYNGEE. Looking up the rest from reference TRBV9 and TRBJ2-7 gives the full variable domain: DSGVTQTPKHLITATGQRVTLRCSPRSGDLSVYWYQQSLDQGLQFLIQYYNGEERAKGNILERFSAQQFPDLHSELNLSSLELGDSALYFCASSLGQGATYEQYFGPGTRLTVT.